This TCR beta chain was found in a study of shared clonotypes between healthy human individuals. Points from the study as a whole: Four donors had 4% to 6.5% of their naive CD4 clonotypes in common. Collection of samples was limited to blood; tissue repertoires likely differ.

Of note for this clone: Its antigen is undetermined. At the DNA level, this CDR3 is encoded by other sequences in the same sample as well.

The deep-level immunoSEQ assay was used. Measured with immunoSEQ multiplex PCR; TCRdb has only the in-frame clones, and not every one. The data show some 2,400,000 clones, about 94% seen once. The TCR originated in a young man in good health. The specimen sequenced was naive CD4+ T cells sorted from blood. Subset given: CD45RA+ positively selected.

The CDR3 loop reads CASSEGQGNQPQHF. The CDR3 nucleotides are TGTGCCAGCAGTGAAGGGCAGGGAAATCAGCCCCAGCATTTT. This chain links TRBV6-1 with TRBJ1-5; a weak D match, TRBD1 (5 bases). This CDR3 has 14 amino acids. Germline assignment: CDR1 MNHNS and CDR2 SASEGT. With 1 base removed from V and 4 bases from J, the gap between germline ends came to 8 bases.